This entry concerns a single TCR beta chain. Its antigen is unidentified. The data were obtained in a study of immune cell composition in non-small cell lung cancer. Measured with immunoSEQ multiplex PCR; TCRdb has only the in-frame clones, and not every one. Counted here are approximately 4,800 clones, about three quarters occurring once; the ten biggest clones make up around a tenth. Whole-study findings and limits: Lung squamous cell carcinoma tumours had significantly higher top 10 clone scores and productive clonality than lung adenocarcinoma. Tumour-associated clones >0.5% occurred in roughly 30% of adenocarcinomas, 75% of squamous. Smoking pack-years did not significantly correlate with tumour TCR-beta clonality.

The source material was lung tumor tissue. This TCR came from a human donor with non-small cell lung cancer.

CDR3 protein: CASSPEADGDTEAFF. CDR3 in DNA: TGTGCCAGCAGCCCCGAGGCCGACGGAGACACTGAAGCTTTCTTT. The V call is TRBV7-9, the J call TRBJ1-1; no clear D gene. Trimming cost V 5 bases and J 3 bases, with 16 bases left between them. There are 15 residues in the CDR3. CDR1 and CDR2 (germline): SEHNR, FQNEAQ (reference sequence). Based on the CDR3 plus reference TRBV7-9 and TRBJ1-1, the full variable domain is DTGVSQNPRHKITKRGQNVTFRCDPISEHNRLYWYRQTLGQGPEFLTYFQNEAQLEKSRLLSDRFSAERPKGSFSTLEIQRTEQGDSAMYLCASSPEADGDTEAFFGQGTRLTVV.